The 16 T cell receptor beta chains presented below share a single source sample, sequenced in a study of blood T cell repertoires in COVID-19. The method was immunoSEQ multiplex PCR; TCRdb's version includes in-frame clones alone and lacks a portion of them. Among approximately 220,000 clones listed, 85% were seen once. Sample: PBMCs or T cells enriched from blood (not recorded which). These receptors came from a man aged 35 to 55 who had recovered from COVID-19.

This sequence joins TRBV6-5 and TRBJ1-1; D might be TRBD1 (6 bases). CDR1 is MNHEY, CDR2 SVGAGI, per germline. The V and J ends lost 7 bases and 0 bases respectively, with 9 bases between them. The CDR3 sequence is 13 residues long. CDR3 coding DNA: TGTGCCAGCAAAGGGACACTGAACACTGAAGCTTTCTTT. It yields the protein CASKGTLNTEAFF.

The chain has TRBV12-5 and TRBJ1-4, with TRBD1 as a possible D gene (5 bases). Between the trimmed V and J ends, which lost 3 bases and 6 bases, there was a span of 17 bases. The CDR3 is made up of 16 amino acids. The germline V gene has CDR1 LGHNT and CDR2 FRNRAP. CDR3 region: CASGLRVAGRYEKLFF. CDR3 coding DNA: TGTGCTAGTGGTTTAAGGGTGGCAGGGCGGTATGAAAAACTGTTTTTT.

The chain employs TRBV2 and TRBJ2-5; 9 positions agree with TRBD1. The V gene's germline CDR1 is SNHLY and CDR2 FYNNEI. The CDR3 totals 18 residues. The trim removed 6 bases at V and 2 bases at J, leaving 16 bases unmatched. The CDR3 nucleotides read TGTGCCAGCAGGAGCGGGACAGGGCATTCGGGAAAACAAGAGACCCAGTACTTC. The encoded protein is CASRSGTGHSGKQETQYF.

The CDR3 DNA reads TGTGCCAGCAGCCAGTCCGGGACTAGCGAAAAACTGTTTTTT. Protein product: CASSQSGTSEKLFF. The J gene is TRBJ1-4, the V gene TRBV5-5; D is possibly TRBD1 (5 bases). CDR1 and CDR2 from the germline V gene are SGHKS and YYEKEE (reference sequence). The CDR3 loop spans 14 amino acids. V shed 4 bases and J shed 8 bases, with 15 bases lying between them.

The chain couples TRBV7-6 to TRBJ2-3; D not resolved. Trimming cost V 2 bases and J 0 bases, with 9 bases left between them. The CDR3 length is 15 residues. CDR1 is SGHVS, CDR2 FNYEAQ, per germline. CDR3 coding DNA: TGTGCCAGCAGCTTAACTCGCTCTAGCACAGATACGCAGTATTTT. Its protein product is CASSLTRSSTDTQYF.

This rearrangement joins TRBV7-3 to TRBJ2-5, with unresolved D. This CDR3 spans 13 amino acids. The germline CDR1 and CDR2 sequences are SGHTA and FQGTGA. Trimming removed 5 bases from V and 1 base from J, with 8 bases in between. Here the CDR3 DNA reads TGTGCCAGCAGCGCGACACGCCAAGAGACCCAGTACTTC. Protein product: CASSATRQETQYF.

This clone appeared a single time. V gene TRBV19 combines with J gene TRBJ2-3; 7 nucleotides line up with TRBD2. The germline V gene encodes CDR1 LNHDA and CDR2 SQIVND (reference sequence). V shed 5 bases, J shed 2 bases, and the junction held 4 bases outside the gene matches. This CDR3 region has 14 residues. The CDR3 DNA sequence: TGTGCCAGTAGTGTCGGGACTAACACAGATACGCAGTATTTT. Amino acids: CASSVGTNTDTQYF.

The chain links TRBV10-2 to TRBJ2-5, with D unresolved. Deletions cut 8 bases from V and 2 bases from J, with 18 bases between. Looked up from germline, CDR1 is WSHSY and CDR2 is SAAADI. The CDR3 totals 15 residues. CDR3 in amino acids: CASGTRRHRQETQYF. DNA of the CDR3: TGCGCCAGCGGAACTCGGCGACACAGACAAGAGACCCAGTACTTC.

The genes are TRBV6-5 and TRBJ2-5, with a tentative D call TRBD2 (6 bases). There are 15 residues in the CDR3. The V end was cut by 6 bases, the J end by 4 bases, with 18 bases between. Germline values: CDR1 MNHEY, CDR2 SVGAGI. The CDR3 nucleotides are TGTGCCAGCAGCCGCGGGACTTGGGGTACAGAGACCCAGTACTTC. Encoded protein: CASSRGTWGTETQYF.

The CDR3 bases are TGTGCCAGCAGCTCTACAGGGGGCTACGAGCAGTACTTC. Its protein is CASSSTGGYEQYF. This chain connects TRBV11-3 to TRBJ2-7; 8 nucleotides line up with TRBD1. The CDR3 spans 13 residues. V shed 4 bases and J 3 bases; nucleotides not matched to a gene: 2. CDR1 and CDR2 (germline): SGHNT, YENEEA.

The genes are TRBV27 and TRBJ2-7; D is possibly TRBD1 (6 bases). Deletions cut 8 bases from V and 3 bases from J, with 14 bases between. Per germline, CDR1 MNHEY and CDR2 SMNVEV (reference sequence). The CDR3 loop spans 13 amino acids. CDR3: CASSRTAYYEQYF. CDR3 bases: TGTGCCAGCTCCCGGACAGCCTACTACGAGCAGTACTTC.

The V and J genes are TRBV10-3 and TRBJ1-1; TRBD1 aligns across 7 bases. In germline, CDR1 is ENHRY, CDR2 SYGVKD. J lost 1 base, V lost 10 bases, and 6 bases had no gene match. This CDR3 contains 13 residues. CDR3 DNA: TGTGCCACCTCAGGGGGTGGGAACACTGAAGCTTTCTTT. Its protein product is CATSGGGNTEAFF.

The chain has TRBV7-3 and TRBJ2-7, with TRBD1 identical over 8 bases. The germline CDR1 and CDR2 sequences are SGHTA and FQGTGA. The CDR3 length is 15 residues. The V segment lost 2 bases and the J segment 3 bases; nucleotides outside the gene matches: 6. The CDR3 sequence: CASSLSPGQDYEQYF. As DNA, the CDR3 is TGTGCCAGCAGCTTATCTCCGGGACAGGACTACGAGCAGTACTTC. Drawing the rest from reference TRBV7-3 and TRBJ2-7, the complete variable domain is GAGVSQTPSNKVTEKGKYVELRCDPISGHTALYWYRQSLGQGPEFLIYFQGTGAADDSGLPNDRFFAVRPEGSVSTLKIQRTERGDSAVYLCASSLSPGQDYEQYFGPGTRLTVT.

This chain joins TRBV6-6 and TRBJ2-7, with 7 bases aligning to TRBD1. The CDR3 has 15 amino acids. Germline V CDR1 and CDR2: MNHNY, SVGAGI (reference sequence). The V and J ends lost 6 bases and 5 bases, in that order; junction bases with no gene match: 13. DNA for the CDR3: TGTGCCAGCAGCAAAGACAGGGCCTCACTCCACGAGCAGTACTTC. Protein sequence: CASSKDRASLHEQYF.

This CDR3 is CASSPSTSGISTDTQYF. CDR3 DNA sequence: TGTGCCAGCAGCCCGTCGACTAGCGGGATAAGCACAGATACGCAGTATTTT. The V gene is TRBV7-9, the J gene TRBJ2-3; 11 nucleotides match TRBD2. Germline CDR1 is SEHNR and CDR2 is FQNEAQ (reference sequence). V lost 5 bases to trimming and J lost 0 bases; unmatched junction nucleotides: 7. The CDR3 has 17 amino acids.

The chain uses TRBV2 and TRBJ1-1, with D hard to call. The length of the CDR3 is 16 residues. Germline V gives CDR1 SNHLY, CDR2 FYNNEI. The V gene lost 5 bases and the J gene lost 4 bases, with 20 bases spanning the gap. The CDR3 region is CASSQIPPGLGTEAFF. The CDR3 DNA follows: TGTGCCAGCAGTCAAATACCTCCGGGGTTGGGCACTGAAGCTTTCTTT.